One and the same sample provided the 4 T cell receptor beta chains below, sequenced in a study of identical twins. TCRdb recomputed calls from the 5' RACE reads with MiXCR, one row per CDR3 protein. Of around 670,000 distinct CDR3 sequences in the sample, less than 7% were seen once. The source material was naive T cells sorted from blood. These TCRs come from a young man in good health.

This clonotype has just a few counts. This chain uses TRBV11-2 with TRBJ2-2; D uncertain. The CDR3 has 15 amino acids. V shed 0 bases and J shed 3 bases, with 8 bases lying between them. CDR1 and CDR2 (germline): SGHAT, FQNNGV. Here the CDR3 reads CASSLDSGDTGELFF. CDR3 DNA: TGTGCCAGCAGCTTAGATAGTGGCGACACCGGGGAGCTGTTTTTT.

This chain joins TRBV7-9 and TRBJ2-1, with D possibly being TRBD2 (5 bases). In germline, CDR1 is SEHNR, CDR2 FQNEAQ (reference sequence). Trimming shortened V by 5 bases and J by 6 bases, and 8 bases separated the two germline ends. The CDR3 length is 12 residues. In DNA form, the CDR3 reads TGTGCCAGCAGCAGAGCGGTCAATGAGCAGTTCTTC. Encoded protein: CASSRAVNEQFF.

This sequence joins TRBV4-3 and TRBJ2-7, with TRBD1 matching 9 bases. In germline, CDR1 is LGHNA, CDR2 YSLEER. With 4 bases clipped from V and 5 bases from J, the junction kept 15 bases outside the gene matches. The CDR3 extends over 17 amino acids. The CDR3: CASSRQSTGTGSHEQYF. The CDR3 DNA reads TGCGCCAGCAGCCGGCAGTCTACGGGGACAGGGTCGCACGAGCAGTACTTC.

V and J are TRBV28 and TRBJ2-1; D perhaps matches TRBD2 (5 bases). With 7 bases removed from V and 8 bases from J, the gap between germline ends came to 18 bases. The CDR3 covers 14 residues. Germline CDR1 and CDR2: MDHEN and SYDVKM. CDR3 protein: CASIRTGTKDEQFF. CDR3 nucleotides: TGTGCCAGCATAAGAACGGGAACTAAGGATGAGCAGTTCTTC.